The 9 T cell receptor beta chains listed next were all sequenced from one sample in a study of blood T cells in healthy people across ages. It was with a sample-barcoded 5' primer and a J-beta primer mix that a second PCR of roughly 7 to 12 cycles was run. TCRdb analysed the 5' RACE reads with MiXCR anew, one entry per CDR3 protein. The sample includes around 870,000 distinct CDR3 sequences, 25% to 30% of them seen just once. The sequencing input was blood. These receptors all come from an elderly woman in good health.

In this sample, this clonotype turned up many times. CDR3 protein: CSVASDSGYEQYF. Here the CDR3 DNA reads TGCAGCGTTGCCTCGGACAGTGGGTACGAGCAGTACTTC. The chain has TRBV29-1 and TRBJ2-7; tentatively, D is TRBD1 (6 bases). Trimming pared 4 bases from V and 4 bases from J, leaving 14 bases between. Germline CDR1 and CDR2: SQVTM and ANQGSEA. This CDR3 has 13 residues.

The rearrangement links TRBV6-5 to TRBJ1-4, with a tentative D call TRBD1 (5 bases). The CDR3 has 14 residues. V gave up 2 bases and J gave up 4 bases, with 8 bases separating them. Germline CDR1 MNHEY, CDR2 SVGAGI. For the CDR3, the DNA is TGTGCCAGCAGTTACGACAGTTATAATGAAAAACTGTTTTTT. This gives the protein CASSYDSYNEKLFF.

At least ten counts were recorded for this clonotype. The V call is TRBV10-2, the J call TRBJ2-6, with D possibly being TRBD1 (5 bases). The CDR3 extends over 14 amino acids. In germline, CDR1 is WSHSY, CDR2 SAAADI. V lost 10 bases, J lost 2 bases, and 12 bases lay in between. The CDR3 region is CATIGAPGANVLTF. In nucleotides, the CDR3 is TGCGCCACCATAGGGGCGCCTGGGGCCAACGTCCTGACTTTC.

This chain connects TRBV5-1 to TRBJ1-5; tentative D call: TRBD1 (5 bases). Germline CDR1 is SGHRS and CDR2 is YFSETQ. Trimming removed 0 bases from V and 3 bases from J, with 10 bases in between. The CDR3 is made up of 15 amino acids. As DNA, the CDR3 is TGCGCCAGCAGCTTGGACGGGGGGGACAATCAGCCCCAGCATTTT. It codes for CASSLDGGDNQPQHF.

The chain uses TRBV19 and TRBJ2-1; a weak D match, TRBD2 (6 bases). The DNA end is more similar to TRBJ2-7, so the J call may be wrong. Germline V gene data show CDR1 as LNHDA and CDR2 as SQIVND (reference sequence). The CDR3 covers 14 residues. The CDR3: CASSFAGQYNEQYF. In DNA form, the CDR3 reads TGTGCCAGTAGTTTTGCGGGGCAATACAATGAGCAGTACTTC.

In its sample, this clonotype was seen many times. The CDR3 region is CASSLKDTEAFF. CDR3 DNA sequence: TGTGCCAGCAGTTTAAAGGACACTGAAGCTTTCTTT. The V and J genes are TRBV12-3 or TRBV12-4 and TRBJ1-1; no clear D gene. V lost 2 bases to trimming and J lost 3 bases, with 4 bases between them. This CDR3 spans 12 amino acids.

This clonotype was seen only a few times. The chain links TRBV7-8 to TRBJ2-1; TRBD2 is a possible D gene (7 bases). This CDR3 contains 14 residues. The germline CDR1 and CDR2 sequences are SGHVS and FQNEAQ. V was pared by 2 bases and J by 9 bases, with 14 bases between. The CDR3 sequence is CASSLPGGRPEQFF. The CDR3 DNA sequence: TGTGCCAGCAGCTTACCGGGGGGCCGTCCTGAGCAGTTCTTC.

This chain joins TRBV7-9 and TRBJ2-7, with D maybe TRBD2 (6 bases). V shed 5 bases and J shed 7 bases, with 18 bases lying between them. The germline CDR1 and CDR2 sequences are SEHNR and FQNEAQ (reference sequence). CDR3 length: 14 residues. The CDR3 reads CASSGSGGTREQYF. The CDR3 bases are TGTGCCAGCAGCGGGTCTGGGGGGACGCGAGAGCAGTACTTC.

On this clonotype itself: A clone one base away is much larger, so this may be a read error. The chain combines TRBV5-1 with TRBJ2-1; perhaps D is TRBD1 or TRBD2 (5 bases each). This CDR3 region has 15 residues. In germline, CDR1 is SGHRS, CDR2 YFSETQ. The CDR3 DNA sequence: TGCGCCAGCAGCTTTAAGGGGTCGGGGAACAATGAGCAGGTCTTC. This codes for CASSFKGSGNNEQVF.